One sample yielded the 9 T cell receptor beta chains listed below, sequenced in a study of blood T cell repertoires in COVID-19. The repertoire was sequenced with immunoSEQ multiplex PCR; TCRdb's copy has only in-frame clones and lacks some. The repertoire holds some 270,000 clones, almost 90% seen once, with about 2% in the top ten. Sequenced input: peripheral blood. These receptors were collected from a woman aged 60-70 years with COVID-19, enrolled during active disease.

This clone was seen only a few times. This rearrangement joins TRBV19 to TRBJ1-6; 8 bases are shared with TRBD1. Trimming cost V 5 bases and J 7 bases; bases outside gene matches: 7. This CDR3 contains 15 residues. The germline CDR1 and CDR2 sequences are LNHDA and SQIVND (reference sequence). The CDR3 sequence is CASSPRQGTNSPLHF. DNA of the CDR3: TGTGCCAGTAGTCCACGACAGGGGACGAATTCACCCCTCCACTTT.

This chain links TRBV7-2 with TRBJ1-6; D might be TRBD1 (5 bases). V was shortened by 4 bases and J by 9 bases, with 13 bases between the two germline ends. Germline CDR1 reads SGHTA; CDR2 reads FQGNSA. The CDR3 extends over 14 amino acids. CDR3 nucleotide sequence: TGTGCCAGCAGCTCCCGGGGCGGGGGTTCACCCCTCCACTTT. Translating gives CASSSRGGGSPLHF.

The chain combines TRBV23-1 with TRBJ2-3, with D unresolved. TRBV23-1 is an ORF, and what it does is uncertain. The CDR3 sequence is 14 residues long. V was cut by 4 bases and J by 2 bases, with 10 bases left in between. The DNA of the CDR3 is TGCGCCAGCAGTCTTCTTGTGGCCACAGATACGCAGTATTTT. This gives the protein CASSLLVATDTQYF.

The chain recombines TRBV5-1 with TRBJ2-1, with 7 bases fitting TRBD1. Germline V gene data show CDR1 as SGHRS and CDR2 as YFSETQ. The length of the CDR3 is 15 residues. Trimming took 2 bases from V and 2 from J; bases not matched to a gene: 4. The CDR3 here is CASSFVGQTYNEQFF. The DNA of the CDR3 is TGCGCCAGCAGCTTCGTGGGACAGACCTACAATGAGCAGTTCTTC.

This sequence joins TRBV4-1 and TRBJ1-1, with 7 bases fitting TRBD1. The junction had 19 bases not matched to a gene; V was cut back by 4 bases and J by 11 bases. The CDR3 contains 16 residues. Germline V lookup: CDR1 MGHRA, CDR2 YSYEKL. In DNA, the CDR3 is TGCGCCAGCAGCCTCGCACCGATCGGGACAGCTCGGAGGGCTTTCTTT. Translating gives CASSLAPIGTARRAFF.

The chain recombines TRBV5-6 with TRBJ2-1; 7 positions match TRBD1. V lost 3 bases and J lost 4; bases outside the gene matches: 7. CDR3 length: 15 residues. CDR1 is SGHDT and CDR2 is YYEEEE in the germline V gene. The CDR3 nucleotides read TGTGCCAGCAGCTCCCCCGGGACAGCGTACAATGAGCAGTTCTTC. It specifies CASSSPGTAYNEQFF.

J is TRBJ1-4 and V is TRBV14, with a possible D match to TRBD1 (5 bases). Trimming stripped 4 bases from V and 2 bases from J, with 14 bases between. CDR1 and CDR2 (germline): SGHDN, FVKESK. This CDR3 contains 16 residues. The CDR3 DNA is TGTGCCAGCAGCCGGTCGGGGGGAGCGACTAATGAAAAACTGTTTTTT. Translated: CASSRSGGATNEKLFF.

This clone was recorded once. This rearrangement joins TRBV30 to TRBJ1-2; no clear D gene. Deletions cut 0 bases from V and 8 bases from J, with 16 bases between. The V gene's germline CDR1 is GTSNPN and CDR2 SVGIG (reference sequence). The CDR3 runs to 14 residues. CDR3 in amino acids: CAWSVPGGIGGYTF. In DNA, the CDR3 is TGTGCCTGGAGTGTACCGGGAGGGATCGGCGGCTACACCTTC.

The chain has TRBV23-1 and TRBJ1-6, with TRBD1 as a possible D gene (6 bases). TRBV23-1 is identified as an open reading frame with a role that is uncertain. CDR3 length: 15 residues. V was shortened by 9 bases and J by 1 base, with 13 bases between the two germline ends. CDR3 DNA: TGCGCCAGAGGGGGAATTAGGTCCTATAATTCACCCCTCCACTTT. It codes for CARGGIRSYNSPLHF.